The 29 T cell receptor beta chains presented below share a single source sample, sequenced in a study of T cells in Graves' hyperthyroidism and ophthalmopathy. Amplified TCR beta CDR3 regions came from RNA transcripts. HTBI primers were the set used in a first-round RT-PCR of the TCR CDR3. TCRdb ran MiXCR on the multiplex PCR reads and lists one entry per CDR3 protein. The sample records about 350,000 distinct CDR3 sequences, roughly 20% being singletons. The sequenced sample consisted of blood. Receptors were obtained from a woman aged 40 to 55 with Graves' ophthalmopathy.

The table lists this clonotype with many counts. This chain uses TRBV6-5 with TRBJ1-1; a possible D gene is TRBD1 (5 bases). Per the germline V gene, CDR1 is MNHEY and CDR2 is SVGAGI. V was clipped by 6 bases and J by 1 base, with 12 bases between them. The CDR3 runs to 14 residues. CDR3 bases: TGTGCCAGCAGAATTGGGACGGGGAACACTGAAGCTTTCTTT. Protein sequence: CASRIGTGNTEAFF.

The CDR3 sequence is CASSRRTDYGYTF. CDR3 nucleotides: TGTGCCAGCTCCCGACGGACTGACTATGGCTACACCTTC. This chain connects TRBV18 to TRBJ1-2; no reliable D call. The CDR3 runs to 13 residues. The germline CDR1 and CDR2 sequences are KGHSH and LQKENI. V lost 6 bases to trimming and J lost 3 bases, with 11 bases between them.

The table lists this clonotype with many counts. The rearrangement joins TRBV20-1 to TRBJ2-5; unclear D gene. In germline, CDR1 is DFQATT, CDR2 SNEGSKA (reference sequence). The length of the CDR3 is 13 residues. V lost 1 base and J lost 5, with 11 bases in between. Here the CDR3 reads CSARVIAGETQYF. The CDR3 nucleotides are TGCAGTGCTAGAGTTATAGCTGGGGAGACCCAGTACTTC.

This clonotype was seen a few times. This likely comes from a read error, as the CDR3 has no conserved phenylalanine or tryptophan at its end. The chain has TRBV6-2 or TRBV6-3 and TRBJ2-7, with TRBD2 as a possible D gene (5 bases). V lost 7 bases and J 2 bases, leaving 9 bases between the germline ends. CDR3 length: 12 residues. Germline V gene lookup returns CDR1 MNHEY and CDR2 SVGEGT. In nucleotides, the CDR3 is TGTGCCAGCAATTCGACTACCTACGAGCAGTACCTC. Amino acids: CASNSTTYEQYL.

This clonotype has at least ten counts. This chain joins TRBV6-5 and TRBJ1-2; no firm D call. The V end was cut by 4 bases, the J end by 5 bases, with 11 bases between. The CDR3 sequence is 13 residues long. Germline loops: CDR1 MNHEY, CDR2 SVGAGI. The CDR3, as DNA: TGTGCCAGCAGTTCTGGGAGTCCTTATGGCTACACCTTC. Translation gives CASSSGSPYGYTF.

This clonotype showed up many times. V usage is TRBV6-1 and J usage is TRBJ2-5, with D unclear. Germline V gene data show CDR1 as MNHNS and CDR2 as SASEGT. Trimming left V 4 bases short and J 5 bases short, with 17 bases between. The CDR3 totals 15 residues. The CDR3 DNA reads as TGTGCCAGCAGTGCCCTAGGGCAGACGGGTGAGACCCAGTACTTC. Amino acids: CASSALGQTGETQYF.

This clonotype was observed many times. V is TRBV7-3 and J is TRBJ2-2; tentative D call: TRBD2 (5 bases). Germline V lookup: CDR1 SGHTA, CDR2 FQGTGA. There are 15 residues in the CDR3. Trimming pared 6 bases from V and 5 bases from J, leaving 16 bases between. Here the CDR3 DNA reads TGTGCCAGCAGAGCCGTGGGCGGGCGGACCGGGGAGCTGTTTTTT. It translates to CASRAVGGRTGELFF.

This clonotype was seen repeatedly, ten times or more. The rearrangement uses TRBV28 and TRBJ1-1, with 7 bases identical to TRBD1. The V and J ends lost 5 bases and 6 bases, in that order; junction bases with no gene match: 18. Germline V gene lookup returns CDR1 MDHEN and CDR2 SYDVKM. The CDR3 covers 17 residues. As DNA, the CDR3 is TGTGCCAGCAGTCCCGAGCCAGGGGGACTAATCGGCGCTGAAGCTTTCTTT. Encoded protein: CASSPEPGGLIGAEAFF.

In its sample, this clonotype was seen many times. CDR3 residues: CSASNLGTRYGYTF. CDR3 DNA sequence: TGCAGTGCTAGTAATTTGGGAACGCGGTATGGCTACACCTTC. V and J are TRBV20-1 and TRBJ1-2; D remains unclear. The CDR3 runs 14 residues. Per germline, CDR1 DFQATT and CDR2 SNEGSKA (reference sequence). V shed 3 bases and J shed 5 bases, with 16 bases lying between them.

The rearrangement joins TRBV12-3 or TRBV12-4 to TRBJ1-3; TRBD1 might be the D (6 bases). This CDR3 contains 15 residues. V was pared by 5 bases and J by 5 bases, with 16 bases between. The CDR3: CASSPGRGVRNTIYF. Here the CDR3 DNA reads TGTGCCAGCAGTCCCGGGAGGGGGGTTCGAAACACCATATATTTT.

The genes are TRBV19 and TRBJ1-1; no definite D call. This CDR3 spans 15 amino acids. Trimming pared 3 bases from V and 2 bases from J, leaving 13 bases between. Germline V CDR1 and CDR2: LNHDA, SQIVND (reference sequence). The CDR3 here is CASSIFGDRNTEAFF. CDR3 nucleotides: TGTGCCAGTAGTATCTTTGGGGATCGAAACACTGAAGCTTTCTTT.

This clonotype has at least ten counts. The CDR3 bases are TGCGCCAGCAGCTTGGAAGGCAGGCTGAGCTCCTACGAGCAGTACTTC. Protein sequence: CASSLEGRLSSYEQYF. V usage is TRBV5-1 and J usage is TRBJ2-7, with no clear D. CDR3 size: 16 residues. V shed 0 bases and J shed 0 bases, with 13 bases lying between them. Germline V gene lookup returns CDR1 SGHRS and CDR2 YFSETQ. The whole variable domain, filled in from reference TRBV5-1 and TRBJ2-7, reads KAGVTQTPRYLIKTRGQQVTLSCSPISGHRSVSWYQQTPGQGLQFLFEYFSETQRNKGNFPGRFSGRQFSNSRSEMNVSTLELGDSALYLCASSLEGRLSSYEQYFGPGTRLTVT.

The genes are TRBV28 and TRBJ2-7; D is tentatively TRBD1 or TRBD2 (5 bases each). CDR1 and CDR2 (germline): MDHEN, SYDVKM. V lost 3 bases to trimming and J lost 4 bases, with 13 bases between them. There are 14 residues in the CDR3. The CDR3 nucleotides are TGTGCCAGCAGTTTCCAGGGAGTCCAATACGAGCAGTACTTC. Translated, it gives CASSFQGVQYEQYF.

The rearrangement joins TRBV20-1 to TRBJ1-1, with D possibly being TRBD1 (5 bases). Trimming removed 5 bases from V and 0 bases from J, with 16 bases in between. The CDR3 spans 15 residues. Germline V gene data show CDR1 as DFQATT and CDR2 as SNEGSKA (reference sequence). This chain's CDR3 is CSAPGPWGMNTEAFF. For the CDR3, the DNA is TGCAGTGCTCCCGGTCCCTGGGGGATGAACACTGAAGCTTTCTTT.

The chain recombines TRBV20-1 with TRBJ2-7; 11 nucleotides line up with TRBD1. Trimming took 3 bases from V and 6 from J; bases not matched to a gene: 4. This CDR3 contains 13 residues. Germline CDR1 DFQATT, CDR2 SNEGSKA (reference sequence). In DNA form, the CDR3 reads TGCAGTGCTAGTAGGACAGGGGGCGGCGAGCAGTACTTC. This codes for CSASRTGGGEQYF.

As DNA, the CDR3 is TGTGCCAGCAGCTTTTCGACAGGGTATAGCTATGGCTACACCTTC. It yields the protein CASSFSTGYSYGYTF. This chain joins TRBV7-2 and TRBJ1-2; TRBD1 matches 7 bases. Germline CDR1 and CDR2: SGHTA and FQGNSA. The CDR3 length is 15 residues. Trimming removed 3 bases from V and 4 bases from J; junction bases left unmatched: 8. The full variable domain, completed using reference TRBV7-2 and TRBJ1-2, is GAGVSQSPSNKVTEKGKDVELRCDPISGHTALYWYRQSLGQGLEFLIYFQGNSAPDKSGLPSDRFSAERTGGSVSTLTIQRTQQEDSAVYLCASSFSTGYSYGYTFGSGTRLTVV.

There are many counts of this clonotype. The chain couples TRBV6-5 to TRBJ1-1; D is perhaps TRBD1 (6 bases). Germline lookup yields CDR1 MNHEY and CDR2 SVGAGI. The CDR3 runs to 13 residues. The ends were cut back, 7 bases at V and 5 bases at J, with 14 bases in the middle. The CDR3 nucleotides read TGTGCCAGCACCCCCGGGGGGCGGACTGAAGCTTTCTTT. It encodes CASTPGGRTEAFF.

CDR3 DNA sequence: TGTGCCAGCAGTGAACAACTGGGGGAGATAGGGGAGCTGTTTTTT. Translating it yields CASSEQLGEIGELFF. The chain recombines TRBV6-1 with TRBJ2-2; either TRBD1 or TRBD2 may supply D (5 bases each). This CDR3 contains 15 residues. CDR1 MNHNS and CDR2 SASEGT come from the germline V gene. Trimming left V 2 bases short and J 8 bases short, with 15 bases between.

This clonotype was seen ten or more times. The CDR3 nucleotides are TGTGCCAGCAGTTTCCCTTTTGGAGGGATCACCGGGGAGCTGTTTTTT. It translates to CASSFPFGGITGELFF. The rearrangement uses TRBV28 and TRBJ2-2; D possibly corresponds to TRBD2 (6 bases). The germline CDR1 and CDR2 sequences are MDHEN and SYDVKM. The CDR3 runs 16 residues. Trimming pared 3 bases from V and 4 bases from J, leaving 15 bases between.

This clonotype was recorded many times. An end of the junction differs from the germline gene, which may be a read error. J is TRBJ1-1 and V is TRBV29-1; TRBD1 is a possible D gene (5 bases). The CDR3 is 14 amino acids. Germline CDR1 SQVTM, CDR2 ANQGSEA. CDR3 sequence: CGVVQGVGDTEAFF. CDR3 in DNA: TGCGGCGTTGTCCAGGGCGTCGGGGACACTGAAGCTTTCTTT.

This chain links TRBV19 with TRBJ1-2; D remains unclear. CDR3 length equals 15 residues. V was cut by 5 bases and J by 4 bases, with 17 bases left in between. Germline-derived CDR1 and CDR2 are LNHDA and SQIVND (reference sequence). The CDR3 nucleotides read TGTGCCAGTAGTGCCAGTCAGCGTGCCATCTATGGCTACACCTTC. Translation gives CASSASQRAIYGYTF.

This chain uses TRBV25-1 with TRBJ1-3, with D possibly being TRBD1 (5 bases). The germline gives CDR1 MGHDK, CDR2 SYGVNS. The CDR3 runs to 16 residues. The V end lost 0 bases, the J end lost 5 bases, and 14 bases lay between the germline ends. Here the CDR3 DNA reads TGTGCCAGCAGTGAATATGCGTGGGGACCAAGAAACACCATATATTTT. Translation: CASSEYAWGPRNTIYF.

V gene TRBV7-2 combines with J gene TRBJ2-7; unclear D gene. The DNA end favors TRBJ2-1, so the J call may be wrong. Germline V CDR1 and CDR2: SGHTA, FQGNSA. The CDR3 is 11 amino acids. The CDR3 coding sequence is TGTGCCATCAGTATAAACTACGAGCAGTTCTTC. Translating gives CAISINYEQFF.

This clonotype was seen repeatedly, ten times or more. The chain is built from TRBV7-2 and TRBJ2-2, with D unclear. Looked up from germline, CDR1 is SGHTA and CDR2 is FQGNSA. Trimming took off 1 base at V and 6 bases at J, with 6 bases between the two ends. This CDR3 is built from 13 residues. CDR3 coding DNA: TGTGCCAGCAGCTTAGGAGTGGCCGGGGAGCTGTTTTTT. Translation: CASSLGVAGELFF.

Many counts were recorded for this clonotype. The V call is TRBV20-1, the J call TRBJ2-5; either TRBD1 or TRBD2 may fit D (6 bases each). CDR3 size: 13 residues. The V end was cut by 5 bases, the J end by 5 bases, with 15 bases between. Per the germline V gene, CDR1 is DFQATT and CDR2 is SNEGSKA (reference sequence). Written as DNA, the CDR3 is TGCAGTGCTGGAGGGGGATCGTCGGAGACCCAGTACTTC. It codes for CSAGGGSSETQYF.

There are many counts of this clonotype. The chain uses TRBV27 and TRBJ2-1; 12 bases match TRBD2. Germline CDR1 and CDR2: MNHEY and SMNVEV (reference sequence). Trimming cost V 6 bases and J 7 bases; bases outside gene matches: 7. CDR3 length equals 15 residues. The CDR3 nucleotides are TGTGCCAGCAGGTCTAGCGGGAGGGGTGTAAATGAGCAGTTCTTC. The encoded protein is CASRSSGRGVNEQFF.

This clonotype showed up many times. The gene calls are TRBV15 and TRBJ2-5, with D uncertain. This CDR3 is built from 12 residues. V shed 5 bases and J shed 3 bases, with 7 bases lying between them. Germline values: CDR1 LNHNV, CDR2 YYDKDF (reference sequence). CDR3 region: CATSGKKETQYF. In DNA, the CDR3 is TGTGCCACCAGCGGAAAAAAAGAGACCCAGTACTTC. The variable domain in full, completed from reference TRBV15 and TRBJ2-5, reads DAMVIQNPRYQVTQFGKPVTLSCSQTLNHNVMYWYQQKSSQAPKLLFHYYDKDFNNEADTPDNFQSRRPNTSFCFLDIRSPGLGDTAMYLCATSGKKETQYFGPGTRLLVL.

The table lists this clonotype with many counts. The chain couples TRBV27 to TRBJ2-7; D call uncertain. The CDR3 totals 15 residues. Trimming cost V 3 bases and J 2 bases, with 14 bases left between them. The germline gives CDR1 MNHEY, CDR2 SMNVEV (reference sequence). This CDR3 reads CASSLSGSITYEQYF. The CDR3, as DNA: TGTGCCAGCAGTTTGTCCGGGTCTATTACCTACGAGCAGTACTTC.

This clonotype was seen ten or more times. A read error may produce the germline difference seen at one junction end. This rearrangement joins TRBV7-2 to TRBJ1-2; TRBD1 aligns across 9 bases. Per germline, CDR1 SGHTA and CDR2 FQGNSA. This CDR3 contains 13 residues. The CDR3 spells CASSPGTGLPYSF. The CDR3 nucleotides read TGTGCCAGCAGCCCCGGGACAGGGCTACCTTATTCCTTC.